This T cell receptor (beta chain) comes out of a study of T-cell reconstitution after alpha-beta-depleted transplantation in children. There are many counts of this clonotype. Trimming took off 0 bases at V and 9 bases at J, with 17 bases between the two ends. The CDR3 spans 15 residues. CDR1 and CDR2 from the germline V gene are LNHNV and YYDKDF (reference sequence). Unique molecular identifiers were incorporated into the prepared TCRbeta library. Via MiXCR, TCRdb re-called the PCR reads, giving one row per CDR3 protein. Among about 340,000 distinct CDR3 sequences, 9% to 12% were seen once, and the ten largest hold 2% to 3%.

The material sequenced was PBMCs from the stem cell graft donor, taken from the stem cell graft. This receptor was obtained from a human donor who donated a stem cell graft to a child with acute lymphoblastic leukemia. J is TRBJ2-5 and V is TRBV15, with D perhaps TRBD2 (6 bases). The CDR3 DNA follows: TGTGCCACCAGCAGAGACGGGGGACGCAGTAGGGCCCAGTACTTC. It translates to CATSRDGGRSRAQYF.